A single sample gave rise to the 17 T cell receptor beta chains below, sequenced in a study of blood T cell repertoires in COVID-19 (TCRdb year 2020). Library generation was performed with the immunoSEQ multiplex PCR assay. Here the immuneACCESS table is served through TCRdb, limited to in-frame sequences with V and J called. Missing clones are a known gap in these copies; in checked studies unresolved V genes cover under half, and the rest lacks a known reason. The sample yields 250,000 to 350,000 clones; around 92% were counted once. The ten largest clonotypes hold roughly 2.9% of the sample. The sequencing sample was made of PBMCs or T cells enriched from blood (not recorded which). These receptors all stem from a woman between 45 and 60 years old who had been exposed to COVID-19.

The chain links TRBV3-1 (or the pseudogene TRBV3-2) to TRBJ1-2; TRBD1 matches 8 bases. Per germline, CDR1 LGHDT and CDR2 YNNKEL (reference sequence). V was clipped by 4 bases and J by 4 bases; unmatched bases: 5. This CDR3 is built from 14 residues. The CDR3 region is CASSRPGQGYGYTF. DNA of the CDR3: TGTGCCAGCAGCCGGCCAGGACAGGGCTATGGCTACACCTTC.

The J gene is TRBJ2-7, the V gene TRBV2; the D gene is possibly TRBD2 (6 bases). Trimming pared 3 bases from V and 2 bases from J, leaving 8 bases between. Germline V gene data show CDR1 as SNHLY and CDR2 as FYNNEI. CDR3 length equals 13 residues. The CDR3 loop is CASSDSGAYEQYF. The CDR3 nucleotides read TGTGCCAGCAGTGACTCGGGAGCCTACGAGCAGTACTTC.

This chain joins TRBV28 and TRBJ1-2; D perhaps matches TRBD1 (5 bases). Looked up from germline, CDR1 is MDHEN and CDR2 is SYDVKM. The CDR3 sequence is 17 residues long. Trimming cost V 2 bases and J 7 bases, with 23 bases left between them. The CDR3 loop is CASSLVVGVAEVCGYTF. DNA of the CDR3: TGTGCCAGCAGTTTAGTCGTAGGGGTCGCGGAAGTTTGTGGCTACACCTTC.

V and J are TRBV29-1 and TRBJ2-7; TRBD1 is a possible D gene (6 bases). CDR3 length: 13 residues. Trimming took off 7 bases at V and 0 bases at J, with 13 bases between the two ends. Germline V CDR1 and CDR2: SQVTM, ANQGSEA. In DNA form, the CDR3 reads TGCAGCGCCGTGCCAGGGGACTCCTACGAGCAGTACTTC. Its translation is CSAVPGDSYEQYF.

This CDR3 is CASSPGRGATYEQYF. CDR3 DNA sequence: TGTGCCAGCAGCCCCGGGAGAGGGGCCACCTACGAGCAGTACTTC. V gene TRBV16 combines with J gene TRBJ2-7, with D possibly being TRBD2 (6 bases). From germline, CDR1 is KGHSY and CDR2 FQNENV. The CDR3 loop spans 15 amino acids. V lost 4 bases and J 2 bases, leaving 15 bases between the germline ends.

The chain has TRBV7-9 and TRBJ2-1; TRBD1 aligns across 12 bases. The V gene end was trimmed by 1 base and the J gene end by 7 bases; junction bases not matched to a gene: 5. CDR1 is SEHNR and CDR2 is FQNEAQ in the germline V gene (reference sequence). The CDR3 is made up of 16 amino acids. CDR3 sequence (DNA): TGTGCCAGCAGCTTAGGGGGACAGGGGGCGGGAAATGAGCAGTTCTTC. Translated: CASSLGGQGAGNEQFF.

The rearrangement uses TRBV15 and TRBJ1-5, with D possibly being TRBD1 (6 bases). CDR1 and CDR2 from the germline V gene are LNHNV and YYDKDF (reference sequence). CDR3 size: 15 residues. V was shortened by 4 bases and J by 7 bases, with 17 bases between the two germline ends. In nucleotides, the CDR3 is TGTGCCACCAGCATCTCGACAGGAAACTTACAGCCCCAGCATTTT. This gives the protein CATSISTGNLQPQHF.

The chain couples TRBV7-2 to TRBJ2-7; 9 positions agree with TRBD2. Germline loops: CDR1 SGHTA, CDR2 FQGNSA. CDR3 length: 15 amino acids. J lost 1 base, V lost 5 bases, and 6 bases had no gene match. CDR3 nucleotides: TGTGCCAGCAGCCTTGCTAGCGGGGATTCCTACGAGCAGTACTTC. This encodes CASSLASGDSYEQYF.

The chain has TRBV18 and TRBJ1-1; maybe TRBD1 (6 bases). CDR1 KGHSH and CDR2 LQKENI come from the germline V gene. V lost 3 bases to trimming and J lost 4 bases, with 15 bases between them. The CDR3 totals 15 residues. The CDR3: CASSPLTGRSTEAFF. The CDR3 DNA follows: TGTGCCAGCTCACCGCTCACAGGGCGGAGCACTGAAGCTTTCTTT.

This clone was observed once. The V and J genes are TRBV11-2 and TRBJ2-3; 14 bases fit TRBD2. This CDR3 is 15 amino acids long. Germline lookup yields CDR1 SGHAT and CDR2 FQNNGV. After removal of 5 bases from V and 7 bases from J, the junction contained 5 bases not matched to a gene. The CDR3 nucleotides are TGTGCCAGCAGCCCGGGACTAGCGGGGGAATATACGCAGTATTTT. Its translation is CASSPGLAGEYTQYF.

The chain combines TRBV11-2 with TRBJ2-7; 9 bases map to TRBD2. Losses at the gene ends were 2 bases for V and 4 bases for J; bases not matched to a gene: 6. This CDR3 comprises 15 residues. Germline CDR1 and CDR2: SGHAT and FQNNGV. The CDR3 reads CASSLWGTSSYEQYF. Here the CDR3 DNA reads TGTGCCAGCAGCTTATGGGGGACTAGCAGTTACGAGCAGTACTTC.

This chain links TRBV18 with TRBJ2-3; 9 bases map to TRBD2. Germline V gene data show CDR1 as KGHSH and CDR2 as LQKENI. The length of the CDR3 is 16 residues. J gave up 2 bases and V 1 base, and 4 bases lay outside the gene matches. For the CDR3, the DNA is TGTGCCAGCTCACCACGAAAGCGGGGGGACACAGATACGCAGTATTTT. Translated, it gives CASSPRKRGDTDTQYF.

This sequence joins TRBV11-2 and TRBJ1-2; 10 positions agree with TRBD1. The germline gives CDR1 SGHAT, CDR2 FQNNGV. V gave up 7 bases and J gave up 4 bases; unmatched junction bases: 9. The CDR3 length is 15 residues. Written as DNA, the CDR3 is TGTGCCAGCACCAAAACGGACAGGGGGTTCTATGGCTACACCTTC. Its protein is CASTKTDRGFYGYTF.

V is TRBV7-9 and J is TRBJ1-2; TRBD1 matches at 7 bases. The CDR3 sequence is 15 residues long. The germline gives CDR1 SEHNR, CDR2 FQNEAQ (reference sequence). V gave up 1 base and J gave up 1 base; unmatched junction bases: 3. CDR3 DNA: TGTGCCAGCAGCTTAGACAGGGGATTTAACTATGGCTACACCTTC. Translation: CASSLDRGFNYGYTF. The variable domain in full, completed from reference TRBV7-9 and TRBJ1-2, reads DTGVSQNPRHKITKRGQNVTFRCDPISEHNRLYWYRQTLGQGPEFLTYFQNEAQLEKSRLLSDRFSAERPKGSFSTLEIQRTEQGDSAMYLCASSLDRGFNYGYTFGSGTRLTVV.

CDR3 in amino acids: CASSLDRVGNTIYF. The DNA of the CDR3 is TGTGCCAGCAGCTTGGACAGGGTTGGAAACACCATATATTTT. The V gene is TRBV7-2, the J gene TRBJ1-3; 8 nucleotides line up with TRBD1. Germline V gene sequence: CDR1 SGHTA, CDR2 FQGNSA. CDR3 length equals 14 residues. Germline trimming cut 3 bases from V and 3 bases from J; bases unmatched to any gene: 1.

J is TRBJ2-2 and V is TRBV12-3 or TRBV12-4, with 8 positions matching TRBD1. The CDR3 extends over 13 amino acids. J was trimmed by 6 bases and V by 6 bases; bases with no gene match: 3. The CDR3 is CASRSGGAGELFF. As DNA, the CDR3 is TGTGCCAGCAGGTCAGGGGGCGCCGGGGAGCTGTTTTTT.

V is TRBV18 and J is TRBJ2-7; tentative D call: TRBD1 (6 bases). Germline assignment: CDR1 KGHSH and CDR2 LQKENI. V was pared by 4 bases and J by 0 bases, with 13 bases between. The CDR3 has 15 residues. CDR3 protein: CASSRTGTSSYEQYF. CDR3 bases: TGTGCCAGCTCACGAACAGGGACGAGCTCCTACGAGCAGTACTTC.